A selection of T cell receptor beta chains follows, all from one sample in a study of cytomegalovirus exposure and HLA in healthy donors. Clones were sequenced by immunoSEQ multiplex PCR, and TCRdb holds only the in-frame ones, with some missing. The repertoire holds some 190,000 clones, around 84% seen once, with around 3.7% in the top ten. The material sequenced was PBMCs. These receptors were taken from a man in his forties in good health and CMV-seropositive. Each CDR3 is given with its conserved first and last residue. A D gene is named only where the DNA matches it firmly. Clone size appears in some rows only: once, few, many, or a class for an expanded clone.

clone size,V gene,D gene,J gene,CDR3 DNA,CDR3 protein
few,TRBV7-9,-,TRBJ1-1,TGTGCCAGCAGTTCCGACAGGAACACTGAAGCTTTCTTT,CASSSDRNTEAFF
-,TRBV25-1,-,TRBJ1-2,TGTGCCAGCTCAGAACCCGGCAGGTCCTATGGCTACACCTTC,CASSEPGRSYGYTF
-,TRBV19,-,TRBJ1-2,TGTGCCAGTCGCCTTGGGGGCGAGAACTATGGCTACACCTTC,CASRLGGENYGYTF
-,TRBV2,-,TRBJ2-7,TGTGCCAGCAGTGAAGGGACTCTAAGCTCCTACGAGCAGTACTTC,CASSEGTLSSYEQYF
few,TRBV28,TRBD1,TRBJ1-2,TGTGCCAGCAGTCAAAGACAGGGGGTCCGGTATGGCTACACCTTC,CASSQRQGVRYGYTF
-,TRBV7-9,TRBD2,TRBJ2-2,TGTGCCAGCAGCCAACTAGCGGGAGGTCAGACCGGGGAGCTGTTTTTT,CASSQLAGGQTGELFF
few,TRBV6-1,TRBD2,TRBJ2-3,TGTGCCAGCAGTGAAATCATGGGGACTACTAGCACAGATACGCAGTATTTT,CASSEIMGTTSTDTQYF
-,TRBV6-1,-,TRBJ2-1,TGTGCCAGCAGTGAAAGGATAAGGGGCAATGAGCAGTTCTTC,CASSERIRGNEQFF
-,TRBV6-5,TRBD2,TRBJ2-3,TGTGCCAGCACCCCGGGACTAGCGACAGATACGCAGTATTTT,CASTPGLATDTQYF
-,TRBV16,-,TRBJ1-1,TGTGCCAGCAGCCAGACAGTGAACACTGAAGCTTTCTTT,CASSQTVNTEAFF
-,TRBV25-1,-,TRBJ2-1,TGTGCCAGCAGTCAAGCGGGTGGCAATGAGCAGTTCTTC,CASSQAGGNEQFF
-,TRBV28,-,TRBJ2-3,TGTGCCAGCAGTTTAGGGGGCGCCGGGCCCTCGCAGTATTTT,CASSLGGAGPSQYF
-,TRBV25-1,-,TRBJ2-2,TGTGCCAGCAGTGAACGGAGATCCGGGGAGCTGTTTTTT,CASSERRSGELFF
once,TRBV30,TRBD1,TRBJ2-7,TGTGCCTCGACAGGGGCTGAGGAGCAGTACTTC,CASTGAEEQYF
-,TRBV28,-,TRBJ1-4,TGTGCCAGCAGTTTTAGTGTGGATGAAAAACTGTTTTTT,CASSFSVDEKLFF
-,TRBV10-3,-,TRBJ2-3,TGTGCCATCAAGGAGGGGCTTAGCACAGATACGCAGTATTTT,CAIKEGLSTDTQYF
once,TRBV6-6,TRBD2,TRBJ2-5,TGTGCCAGCAGCCCCTCACTAGCGGGGGGGCTAGAGACCCAGTACTTC,CASSPSLAGGLETQYF
-,TRBV5-1,TRBD1,TRBJ1-1,TGCGCCAGCAGCAACACAGGGGAGAACACTGAAGCTTTCTTT,CASSNTGENTEAFF
-,TRBV6-1,-,TRBJ1-5,TGTGCCAGCAGTGAAGGTCTCAGGGCCCCAGGGAATCAGCCCCAGCATTTT,CASSEGLRAPGNQPQHF
-,TRBV6-1,-,TRBJ1-4,TGTGCCAGCAGGAAGACAGGTCCAACTAATGAAAAACTGTTTTTT,CASRKTGPTNEKLFF
-,TRBV18,-,TRBJ2-1,TGTGCCAGCTCACCGCGAGGGAACGAGAATGAGCAGTTCTTC,CASSPRGNENEQFF
-,TRBV5-1,-,TRBJ1-4,TGCGCCAGCAGCCCAACCTCGGGTAATGAAAAACTGTTTTTT,CASSPTSGNEKLFF
-,TRBV10-1,TRBD1,TRBJ2-5,TGCGCCAGCGGGGACAGAGGCCAAGAGACCCAGTACTTC,CASGDRGQETQYF
-,TRBV6-5,-,TRBJ2-7,TGTGCCAGCAGTGTGGGAGTCTACGAGCAGTACTTC,CASSVGVYEQYF
-,TRBV7-9,TRBD2,TRBJ2-3,TGTGCCAGCAGCCCACTCGGGCTAGCGGGCACAGATACGCAGTATTTT,CASSPLGLAGTDTQYF
-,TRBV30,TRBD2,TRBJ2-7,TGTGCCTGGGAAAGCGGGGGCGACGAGCAGTACTTC,CAWESGGDEQYF
-,TRBV19,TRBD1,TRBJ2-7,TGTGCCAGTAGTATGCAGGGGGAGAGGTACGAGCAGTACTTC,CASSMQGERYEQYF
-,TRBV15,-,TRBJ2-2,TGTGCCACCAGCAGAGATAGAACAGGGAGCACCGGGGAGCTGTTTTTT,CATSRDRTGSTGELFF
once,TRBV2,TRBD1,TRBJ2-6,TGTGCCAGCAGTGAAGGACAGGGATACTCTGGGGCCAACGTCCTGACTTTC,CASSEGQGYSGANVLTF
once,TRBV5-4,TRBD1,TRBJ2-7,TGTGCCAGCAGCCAAGCCGGGACAGAAACCTACGAGCAGTACTTC,CASSQAGTETYEQYF
once,TRBV15,-,TRBJ2-2,TGTGCCACCAGCAGACGCGGGGCCCGGGCCGGGGAGCTGTTTTTT,CATSRRGARAGELFF
-,TRBV5-1,TRBD2,TRBJ2-5,TGCGCCAGCAGCTTGGCCACCGGGACTAGCGGACAAGAGACCCAGTACTTC,CASSLATGTSGQETQYF
-,TRBV6-6,-,TRBJ2-3,TGTGCCAGCAGACCAAGCGGGAGCACAGATACGCAGTATTTT,CASRPSGSTDTQYF
-,TRBV7-3,-,TRBJ2-2,TGTGCCAGCAGCTTAACTCGCGCGGGGAACACCGGGGAGCTGTTTTTT,CASSLTRAGNTGELFF
-,TRBV29-1,TRBD1,TRBJ2-1,TGCAGCGTTTTCCCGGGACAGCAATACAATGAGCAGTTCTTC,CSVFPGQQYNEQFF
-,TRBV7-9,-,TRBJ1-2,TGTGCCAGCAGTTTCCGGGACACCCGAAGCTACACCTTC,CASSFRDTRSYTF
-,TRBV7-2,TRBD2,TRBJ2-3,TGTGCCAGCAGCGAGACTAGCCCCTTCACAGATACGCAGTATTTT,CASSETSPFTDTQYF
-,TRBV4-1,TRBD2,TRBJ2-5,TGCGCCAGCAGCCTGGTTTATGGACTAGCGTGGGAGACCCAGTACTTC,CASSLVYGLAWETQYF